Detailed here is one TCR beta chain. Per the original data handling: Scientists estimated how many nucleated cells there were by amplifying reference gene primers. The data were produced by immunoSEQ multiplex PCR, yet TCRdb's version contains in-frame clones alone and is incomplete. The V and J calls and clone size were taken over from that table, and D and trimming were inferred from the DNA. This sample yields 90,000 to 110,000 clones, of which around three quarters are seen a single time; about 4.5% belongs to the top ten. The record originates from a study of blood T cell repertoires in COVID-19. Overall study: Material from acute and convalescent COVID-19 was sourced from the United States, Italy and Spain. T cells, B-cell-depleted T cells, or PBMCs supplied cDNA or gDNA.

V was pared by 6 bases and J by 5 bases, with 19 bases between. The length of the CDR3 is 15 residues. Looked up from germline, CDR1 is SGHTS and CDR2 is YDEGEE. Source material: peripheral blood. V and J are TRBV5-8 and TRBJ2-3; possible D gene TRBD2, 6 bases. The clonotype originates from a human donor in a cohort sampled during active or convalescent COVID-19. The DNA of the CDR3 is TGTGCCAGCACCCTCAACCGGAGGGCGGGAGATACGCAGTATTTT. It encodes CASTLNRRAGDTQYF. The variable domain in full, completed from reference TRBV5-8 and TRBJ2-3, reads EAGVTQSPTHLIKTRGQQATLRCSPISGHTSVYWYQQALGLGLQFLLWYDEGEERNRGNFPPRFSGRQFPNYSSELNVNALELEDSALYLCASTLNRRAGDTQYFGPGTRLTVL.